Listed below are T cell receptor beta chains from one sample, sequenced in a study of cytomegalovirus exposure and HLA in healthy donors. The method was immunoSEQ multiplex PCR; TCRdb's version includes in-frame clones alone and lacks a portion of them. The sample holds tens of thousands of clones; 94% are singletons and the top ten take approximately 2.1%. Sequencing was done on a sample of PBMCs. The source is a woman aged 18-29 years in good health and CMV-seronegative. The CDR3 runs from the conserved cysteine through the conserved F or W. The D gene is left open where the match is weak. Only some rows state a clone size, as once, few, many or a class for expanded clones.

V	J	D	size	DNA	CDR3
TRBV19	TRBJ2-7	-	-	TGTGCCAGTAGTATAGATCACATCGAGCAGTACTTC	CASSIDHIEQYF
TRBV19	TRBJ1-1	-	-	TGTGCCAGTACCCCTGGGACTGGCTTGAACACTGAAGCTTTCTTT	CASTPGTGLNTEAFF
TRBV7-3	TRBJ2-7	-	once	TGTGCCAGCAGCTTATCCGGGACACTACCCTACGCGCAGTACTTC	CASSLSGTLPYAQYF
TRBV12-5	TRBJ2-1	TRBD2	once	TGTGCTAGTCTAGCGGGATCGTACAATGAGCAGTTCTTC	CASLAGSYNEQFF
TRBV27	TRBJ2-3	-	-	TGTGCCAGCAGTGCCCTACAGGGCAGCACAGATACGCAGTATTTT	CASSALQGSTDTQYF
TRBV6-1	TRBJ2-1	-	many	TGTGCCTCCGGATTGTGGGTTCGGGATTCGGGTGAGCAGTTCTTC	CASGLWVRDSGEQFF
TRBV6-4	TRBJ2-1	TRBD1	-	TGTGCCAGCAGTGACTCGGACAGGGATAGGCAGTTCTTC	CASSDSDRDRQFF
TRBV4-1	TRBJ2-1	-	-	TGCGCCAGCAGCCAGATTTCGGGGGAGCAGTTCTTC	CASSQISGEQFF
TRBV6-6	TRBJ2-3	TRBD1	once	TGTGCCAGCAGCCTGGGACAGGGTCGAGATACGCAGTATTTT	CASSLGQGRDTQYF
TRBV9	TRBJ2-1	-	many	TGTGCCAGCAGCGTCGGGGCGACGACTAGTTGGGATGAGCAGTTCTTC	CASSVGATTSWDEQFF
TRBV6-1	TRBJ1-2	-	-	TGTGCCAGCAGTGAATGGGGGGGGCGCAATCCTGGCTACACCTTC	CASSEWGGRNPGYTF